This T cell receptor beta chain was found in a study of T cells in tuberculosis (dated by TCRdb to the late 2010s). Regarding the complete study: The study combined CD1B tetramers and high-throughput TCR immunosequencing to characterize T cells specific for the mycobacterial lipid antigen glucose monomycolate (GMM). With 10 to 11 people per group, a South African clinical cohort compared IGRA-negative adolescents, IGRA-positive adolescents with latent tuberculosis, and adults with active tuberculosis.

General study outcomes and caveats: Using GEM motif frequencies, a classifier achieved 70% accuracy, whereas a classifier built on the diverse GMM-specific repertoire got to around 86% accuracy (AUROC approximately 0.93). Active tuberculosis TCR-alpha repertoires showed smaller mean NN-distances to GMM-specific TCRs than IGRA-negative controls, suggesting clonal expansion of these TCRs. Smaller NN-distances were partly driven by shorter CDR3-alpha lengths in active tuberculosis patients, and statistical significance was not reached for the TCR-beta difference. Clinical samples were selected based on the availability of cryopreserved specimens, with adults included as active tuberculosis cases and adolescents included as controls.

The CDR3 sequence holds 18 residues, the cysteine and phenylalanine included. Left in the record is the CDR3 DNA by itself, 54 bases read in frame from the first base. CDR1 and CDR2 are drawn from the germline V gene: SGHTS, YDEGEE. Relative to germline, V is 4 bases shorter and J is 0 bases shorter, with 17 bases between their ends. At study entry, a tuberculin skin test and the QuantiFERON-TB GOLD In-Tube IGRA were used to screen adolescents for latent tuberculosis infection. Immunosequencing was performed on unsorted cryopreserved PBMC and covered roughly 100,000 T cells per clinical donor on average. Eleven high schools in the Worcester region of the Western Cape, South Africa, served as enrollment sites for adolescents aged 12 to 18 years. Some 10 M. tuberculosis-infected and roughly 10 uninfected adolescents were selected with matching for age and sex. PBMC from adolescents were isolated by density centrifugation from freshly drawn heparinized blood and were then cryopreserved.

The immunoSEQ multiplex PCR assay was used to generate TCR libraries, with TCR-beta and/or TCR-alpha/delta assays applied to each sample. The amplified TCR libraries were sequenced on the Illumina high-throughput platform. The study's processing was this. Clustering and dimensionality reduction were performed using pairwise TCRdist distances among GMM-specific receptors from ex vivo sorted or in vitro expanded T cells. Each clinical repertoire received a mean NN-distance score, defined as the average TCRdist to the nearest 10% of tetramer-positive reference sequences. GEM TCR motif frequency was computed as the fraction of unique TCRs matching known GEM sequences by V/J usage and CDR3 length. Linear discriminant analysis with leave-one-out cross-validation, implemented in scikit-learn, was used to classify active tuberculosis. In its TCRdb copy, this immuneACCESS table keeps in-frame sequences only and misses some clones. Where compared with another copy, unresolved V genes explain less than half of these, and the others have no known cause. V, J and clone size derive from that table, while D and trimming were established from the DNA sequence. This sample holds about 20,000 clones; 85% to 90% were observed only once. 14% to 15% of the sample is taken by the ten largest.

As to this clone: Its binding antigen is unknown. Base qualities are missing; no much larger clone stands one base away.

The rearranged segments are TRBV5-8 and TRBJ2-6; the D segment cannot be called with confidence. The sequencing input was PBMCs. This receptor was taken from a donor aged 10 to 29 with latent tuberculosis or without tuberculosis infection. The DNA sequence is as follows: TGTGCCAGCAGCCCGCGGCCCAGTTCTCCCTCTGGGGCCAACGTCCTGACTTTC. Its translation reads: CASSPRPSSPSGANVLTF.